This TCR beta chain is from a study of multiple sclerosis patients with progressive multifocal leukoencephalopathy (dated by TCRdb to 2018 to 2020). With regard to the full study: The study examined peripheral T and B cells of MS patients who developed PML (4 under natalizumab, 1 after alemtuzumab) and treated patients who did not. A couple of patients on natalizumab who later developed PML were tracked over time from before therapy, through 6 and 12 months, up to PML onset. The study aimed to detect JC virus-specific or public T-cell expansions arising at the time of PML onset. Beyond this particular receptor, the publication reports: Most PML patients had lower normalized Shannon entropy, suggesting less diverse TRB repertoires, while values in the natalizumab-treated controls sat near 1. At the time PML developed, no common TRBV or TRBJ gene usage or preferential TRBV-TRBJ pairings were detected. Only peripheral blood was analyzed, although cerebrospinal fluid or brain lymphocytes might be more informative for natalizumab-associated PML. With only a small, descriptive cohort, it remained unclear whether the findings reflect JC virus infection or general immunocompromise. TRB clones with frequency above 0.5% were observed only in PML patients, but the clones expanded at PML onset were found to be already present before and during natalizumab therapy.

TRB CDR3 regions were amplified from genomic DNA with the immunoSEQ two-step multiplex PCR at survey-level depth. To estimate template counts and remove amplification bias, each PCR was spiked with synthetic inline TR CDR3 controls covering all V-J pairings. Reads were processed so that amplification and sequencing bias were reduced, and quantification was performed against synthetic TR CDR3 analogs. On the authors' methods: Raw data were processed in ImmunoSEQ Analyzer, with out-of-frame sequences and CDR3s containing stop codons removed, and gene names were assigned according to IMGT nomenclature. Normalized Shannon entropy, defined as 1 minus Pielou's evenness, served as the summary measure of repertoire diversity. TRB sequences were treated as identical only when sharing V gene, J gene and CDR3. Public PML clonotypes were CDR3s found in two or more PML-onset samples but not found earlier, in controls, or in public databases. Positional CDR3 amino acid composition was analyzed in Skylign with the observed count method. Here the immuneACCESS table is served through TCRdb, limited to in-frame sequences with V and J called. Missing clones are a known gap in these copies; in checked studies unresolved V genes cover under half, and the rest lacks a known reason. V, J and clone size are taken as reported in that table, and D and trimming were inferred from the DNA itself. The sample table lists approximately 27,000 clones, approximately 85% of them with a count of one. The biggest ten clones account for 9.5% to 15% of the sample.

In the paper's terms, the time point label means: time of PML onset. The intended sense of this specimen's treatment or condition label: on natalizumab therapy at sampling. Diagnosis of PML relied on clinical and MRI findings, with confirmation coming from detection of JC virus DNA in cerebrospinal fluid. Among the natalizumab-treated patients, PML showed up after anywhere between roughly 15 and 60 months of natalizumab therapy. Every listed patient had received interferon beta before, and every PML patient was female. Blood samples for T3 were taken at PML onset. Isolation of peripheral blood mononuclear cells was performed by Ficoll-Hypaque density gradient centrifugation. There are 18 amino acids in the CDR3, from cysteine to phenylalanine inclusive. Kept here is only the CDR3 DNA, which spans 54 bases and is read in frame from base 1. CDR1 and CDR2 are read off the germline V gene as SGHVS and FQNEAQ. Trimming takes 5 bases from V and 0 bases from J, and the germline ends sit 19 bases apart.

A note on this clone: Its antigen is still unknown. Base-call qualities are not available, and no considerably larger clone is one nucleotide away.

The material sequenced was PBMCs, taken from a patient treated with natalizumab. This sequence was found in a woman aged 25-40 years with progressive multifocal leukoencephalopathy. The rearranged chain carries TRBV7-8 and TRBJ2-2; perhaps TRBD2 is the D gene, with 5 bases matching. The CDR3 loop reads CASSRLTRVGANTGELFF. The DNA reads as follows: TGTGCCAGCAGCCGACTTACTCGGGTGGGAGCGAACACCGGGGAGCTGTTTTTT. The full variable domain, completed from the reference TRBV7-8 and TRBJ2-2 proteins outside the CDR3, reads GAGVSQSPRYKVAKRGQDVALRCDPISGHVSLFWYQQALGQGPEFLTYFQNEAQLDKSGLPSDRFFAERPEGSVSTLKIQRTQQEDSAVYLCASSRLTRVGANTGELFFGEGSRLTVL.